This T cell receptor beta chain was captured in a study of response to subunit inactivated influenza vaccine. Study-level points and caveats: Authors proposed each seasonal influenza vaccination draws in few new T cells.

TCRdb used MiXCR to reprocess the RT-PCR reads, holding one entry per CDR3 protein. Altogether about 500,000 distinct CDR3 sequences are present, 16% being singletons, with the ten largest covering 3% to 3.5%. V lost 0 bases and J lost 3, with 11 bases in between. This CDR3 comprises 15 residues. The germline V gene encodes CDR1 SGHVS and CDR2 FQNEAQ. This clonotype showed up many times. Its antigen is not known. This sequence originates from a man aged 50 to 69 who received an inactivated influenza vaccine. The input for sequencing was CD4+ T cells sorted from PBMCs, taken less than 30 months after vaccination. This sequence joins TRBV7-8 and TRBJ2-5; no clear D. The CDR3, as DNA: TGTGCCAGCAGCTTAGCGCTATACCCAAAAGAGACCCAGTACTTC. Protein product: CASSLALYPKETQYF.